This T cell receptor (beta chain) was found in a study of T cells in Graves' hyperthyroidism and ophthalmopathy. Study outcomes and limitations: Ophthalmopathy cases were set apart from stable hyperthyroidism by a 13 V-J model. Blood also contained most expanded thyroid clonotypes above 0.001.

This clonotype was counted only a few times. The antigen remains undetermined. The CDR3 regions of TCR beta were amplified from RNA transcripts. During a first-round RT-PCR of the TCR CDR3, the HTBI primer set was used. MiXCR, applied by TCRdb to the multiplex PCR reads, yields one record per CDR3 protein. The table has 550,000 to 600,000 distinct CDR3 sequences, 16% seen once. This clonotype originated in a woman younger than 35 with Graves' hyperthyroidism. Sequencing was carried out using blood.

This CDR3 is CASSLYTGTENTEAFF. The CDR3 DNA is TGCGCCAGCAGCCTTTACACCGGGACGGAGAACACTGAAGCTTTCTTT. The V call is TRBV4-3, the J call TRBJ1-1; possible D gene TRBD1, 5 bases. The V end was cut by 4 bases, the J end by 1 base, with 16 bases between. This CDR3 spans 16 amino acids. The V gene's germline CDR1 is LGHNA and CDR2 YSLEER.